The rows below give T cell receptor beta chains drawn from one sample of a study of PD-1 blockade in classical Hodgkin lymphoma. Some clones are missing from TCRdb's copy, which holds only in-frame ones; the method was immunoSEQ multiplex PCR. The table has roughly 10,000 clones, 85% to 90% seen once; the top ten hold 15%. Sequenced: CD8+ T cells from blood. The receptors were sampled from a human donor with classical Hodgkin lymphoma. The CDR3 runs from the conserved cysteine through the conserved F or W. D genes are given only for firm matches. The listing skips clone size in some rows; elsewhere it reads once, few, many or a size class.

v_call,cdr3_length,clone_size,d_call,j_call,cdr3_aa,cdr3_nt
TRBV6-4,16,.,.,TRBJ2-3,CASRLLGTWSTDTQYF,TGTGCCAGCAGGTTACTTGGGACGTGGAGCACAGATACGCAGTATTTT
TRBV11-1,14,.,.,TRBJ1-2,CASSLTGTNYGYTF,TGTGCCAGCAGCTTAACAGGGACTAACTATGGCTACACCTTC
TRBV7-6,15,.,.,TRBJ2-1,CASSSNRAPYNEQFF,TGTGCCAGCAGCTCGAACAGGGCGCCATACAATGAGCAGTTCTTC
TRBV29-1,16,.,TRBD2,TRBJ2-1,CSVGLAGALLLHEQFF,TGCAGCGTCGGATTAGCGGGGGCCCTCTTACTCCATGAGCAGTTCTTC
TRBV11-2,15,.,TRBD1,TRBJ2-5,CASSPQGLGLETQYF,TGTGCCAGCAGCCCACAGGGGTTGGGGCTAGAGACCCAGTACTTC
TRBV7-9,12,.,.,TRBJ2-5,CASSLAGETQYF,TGTGCCAGCAGCTTAGCAGGCGAGACCCAGTACTTC
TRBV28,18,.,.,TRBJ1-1,CASSLFQTGQYRRTEAFF,TGTGCCAGCAGTTTATTCCAGACGGGCCAGTACAGGCGCACTGAAGCTTTCTTT
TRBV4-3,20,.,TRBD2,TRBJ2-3,CASSQDITGTSGGITDTQYF,TGCGCCAGCAGCCAAGATATAACCGGGACTAGCGGGGGGATAACAGATACGCAGTATTTT
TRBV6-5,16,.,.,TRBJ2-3,CASSYSEDRQTDTQYF,TGTGCCAGCAGTTACTCGGAAGATAGACAGACAGATACGCAGTATTTT
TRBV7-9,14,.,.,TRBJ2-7,CASSLTWGGYEQYF,TGTGCCAGCAGCCTAACTTGGGGTGGCTACGAGCAGTACTTC
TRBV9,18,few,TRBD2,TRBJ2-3,CASSAAGGPGTGTDTQYF,TGTGCCAGCAGCGCAGCGGGGGGGCCCGGGACGGGCACAGATACGCAGTATTTT
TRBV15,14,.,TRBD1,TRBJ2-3,CATSTRSTGVTQYF,TGTGCCACCAGCACTAGGTCAACAGGGGTTACGCAGTATTTT
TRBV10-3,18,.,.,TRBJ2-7,CAISEIGSWQGQGYEQYF,TGTGCCATCAGTGAGATTGGTAGTTGGCAGGGGCAGGGCTACGAGCAGTACTTC
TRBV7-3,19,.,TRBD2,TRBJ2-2,CASSLYPSGGLKGPGELFF,TGTGCCAGCAGCTTATATCCTAGCGGGGGGCTAAAGGGGCCCGGGGAGCTGTTTTTT
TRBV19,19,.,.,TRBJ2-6,CASSIVLGHRTGGANVLTF,TGTGCCAGTAGTATAGTCTTGGGACATAGGACGGGTGGGGCCAACGTCCTGACTTTC